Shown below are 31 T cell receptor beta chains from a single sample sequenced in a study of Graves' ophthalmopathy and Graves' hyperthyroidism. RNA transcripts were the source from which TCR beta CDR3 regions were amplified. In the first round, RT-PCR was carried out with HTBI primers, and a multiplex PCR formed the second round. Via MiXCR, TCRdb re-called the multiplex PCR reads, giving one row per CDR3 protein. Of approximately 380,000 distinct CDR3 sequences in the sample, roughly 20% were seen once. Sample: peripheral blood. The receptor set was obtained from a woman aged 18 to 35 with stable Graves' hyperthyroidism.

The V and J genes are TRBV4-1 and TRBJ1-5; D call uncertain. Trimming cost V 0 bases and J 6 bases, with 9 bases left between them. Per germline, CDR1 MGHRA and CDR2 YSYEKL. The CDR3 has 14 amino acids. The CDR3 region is CASSQDRIGQPQHF. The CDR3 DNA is TGCGCCAGCAGCCAAGATAGGATCGGTCAGCCCCAGCATTTT.

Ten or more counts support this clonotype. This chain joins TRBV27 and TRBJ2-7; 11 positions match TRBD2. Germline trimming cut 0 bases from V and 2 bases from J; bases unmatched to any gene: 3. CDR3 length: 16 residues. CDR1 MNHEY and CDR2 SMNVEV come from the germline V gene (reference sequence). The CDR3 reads CASSLSTSGVTYEQYF. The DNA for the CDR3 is TGTGCCAGCAGTTTATCGACTAGCGGGGTGACCTACGAGCAGTACTTC.

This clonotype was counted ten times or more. The CDR3 region has the DNA TGCAGTGCCCAAAGTGAGAGAGGACTCTATAGGACCTACGAGCAGTACTTC. It is translated as CSAQSERGLYRTYEQYF. This chain uses TRBV20-1 with TRBJ2-7; weak D call: TRBD2 (5 bases). CDR3 length: 17 residues. V shed 6 bases and J shed 2 bases, with 26 bases lying between them. The germline gives CDR1 DFQATT, CDR2 SNEGSKA (reference sequence).

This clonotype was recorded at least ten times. The CDR3, as DNA: TGTGCCAGCTCACCGCAGACAGGGCGTGGGGAGACCCAGTACTTC. This encodes CASSPQTGRGETQYF. V and J are TRBV18 and TRBJ2-5; 7 positions match TRBD1. The CDR3 runs to 15 residues. V was clipped by 3 bases and J by 5 bases; unmatched bases: 9. Germline V gene data show CDR1 as KGHSH and CDR2 as LQKENI.

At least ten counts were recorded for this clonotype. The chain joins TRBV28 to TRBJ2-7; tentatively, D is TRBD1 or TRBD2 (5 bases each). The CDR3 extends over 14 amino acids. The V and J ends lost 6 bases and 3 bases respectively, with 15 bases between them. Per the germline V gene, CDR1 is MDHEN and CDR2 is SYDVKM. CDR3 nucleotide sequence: TGTGCCAGCAGGATCCGGGACGGTAACTACGAGCAGTACTTC. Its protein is CASRIRDGNYEQYF.

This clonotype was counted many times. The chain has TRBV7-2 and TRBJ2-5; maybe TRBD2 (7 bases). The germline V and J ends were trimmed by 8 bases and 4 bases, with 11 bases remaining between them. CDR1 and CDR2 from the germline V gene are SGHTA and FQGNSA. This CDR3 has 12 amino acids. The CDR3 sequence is CASRAGAETQYF. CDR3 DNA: TGTGCCAGCCGGGCGGGGGCAGAGACCCAGTACTTC.

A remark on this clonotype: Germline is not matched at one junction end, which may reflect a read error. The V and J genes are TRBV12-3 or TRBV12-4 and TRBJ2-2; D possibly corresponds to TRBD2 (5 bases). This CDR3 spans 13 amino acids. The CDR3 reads CASSRVNTGELFF. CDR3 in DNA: TGTGCCAGCAGTCGGGTGAACACCGGGGAGCTGTTCTTT.

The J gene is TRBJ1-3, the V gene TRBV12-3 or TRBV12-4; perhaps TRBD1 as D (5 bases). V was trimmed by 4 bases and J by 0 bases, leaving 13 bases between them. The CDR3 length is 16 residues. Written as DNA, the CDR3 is TGTGCCAGCAGTTCCGCAGGGTTGCTCTCTGGAAACACCATATATTTT. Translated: CASSSAGLLSGNTIYF.

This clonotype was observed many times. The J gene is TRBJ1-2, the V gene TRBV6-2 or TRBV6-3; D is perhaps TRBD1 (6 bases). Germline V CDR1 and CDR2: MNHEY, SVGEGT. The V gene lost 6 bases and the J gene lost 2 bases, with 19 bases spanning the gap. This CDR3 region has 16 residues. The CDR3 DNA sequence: TGTGCCAGCAGATACCGGGACAAAGGTCTCAACTATGGCTACACCTTC. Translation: CASRYRDKGLNYGYTF.

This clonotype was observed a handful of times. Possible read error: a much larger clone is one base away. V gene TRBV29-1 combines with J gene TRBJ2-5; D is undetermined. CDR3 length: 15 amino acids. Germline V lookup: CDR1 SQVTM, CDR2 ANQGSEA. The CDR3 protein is CSLEGRANPQETQYF. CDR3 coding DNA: TGCAGCCTTGAAGGAAGGGCCAATCCACAAGAGACCCAGTACTTC.

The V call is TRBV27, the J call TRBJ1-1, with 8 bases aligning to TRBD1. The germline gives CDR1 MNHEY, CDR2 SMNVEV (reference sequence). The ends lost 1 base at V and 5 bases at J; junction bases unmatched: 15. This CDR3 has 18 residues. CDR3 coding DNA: TGTGCCAGCAGTTTATATCCCCCCCGGACAGGGCGATGGACTGAAGCTTTCTTT. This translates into CASSLYPPRTGRWTEAFF.

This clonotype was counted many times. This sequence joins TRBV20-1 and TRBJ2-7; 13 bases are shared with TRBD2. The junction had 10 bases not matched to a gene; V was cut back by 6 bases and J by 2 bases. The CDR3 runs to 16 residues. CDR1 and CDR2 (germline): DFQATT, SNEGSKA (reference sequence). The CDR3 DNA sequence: TGCAGTGCCTCGGGACTAGCGGGAAGGCTCACCTACGAGCAGTACTTC. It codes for CSASGLAGRLTYEQYF.

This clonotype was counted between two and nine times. The CDR3 coding sequence is TGTGCCAGCAGGCTACCCTCTAGCGGAGTTAACACCGGGGAGCTGTTTTTT. Translating gives CASRLPSSGVNTGELFF. J is TRBJ2-2 and V is TRBV11-2, with TRBD2 matching over 7 bases. The CDR3 spans 17 residues. Germline values: CDR1 SGHAT, CDR2 FQNNGV. Unmatched junction bases numbered 12, after V lost 6 bases and J lost 2 bases.

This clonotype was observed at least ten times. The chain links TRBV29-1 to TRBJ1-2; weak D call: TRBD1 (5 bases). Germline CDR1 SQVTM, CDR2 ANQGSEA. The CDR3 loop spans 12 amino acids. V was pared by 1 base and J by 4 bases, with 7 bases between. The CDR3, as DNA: TGCAGCGTTGAAGGGCAGGGCTATGGCTACACCTTC. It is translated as CSVEGQGYGYTF. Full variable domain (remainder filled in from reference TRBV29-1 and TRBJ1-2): SAVISQKPSRDICQRGTSLTIQCQVDSQVTMMFWYRQQPGQSLTLIATANQGSEATYESGFVIDKFPISRPNLTFSTLTVSNMSPEDSSIYLCSVEGQGYGYTFGSGTRLTVV.

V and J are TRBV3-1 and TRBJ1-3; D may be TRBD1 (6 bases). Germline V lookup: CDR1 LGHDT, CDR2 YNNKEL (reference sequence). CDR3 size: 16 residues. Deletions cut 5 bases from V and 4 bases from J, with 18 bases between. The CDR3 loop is CASSGRLAGVGNTIYF. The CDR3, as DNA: TGTGCCAGCAGCGGAAGACTAGCAGGGGTCGGAAACACCATATATTTT.

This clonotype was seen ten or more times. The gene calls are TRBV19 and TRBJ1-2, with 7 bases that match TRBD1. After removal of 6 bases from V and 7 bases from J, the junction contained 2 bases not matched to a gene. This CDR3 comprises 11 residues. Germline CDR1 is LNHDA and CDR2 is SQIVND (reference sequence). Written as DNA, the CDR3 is TGTGCCAGTAGACAGGGGAGTGGCTACACCTTC. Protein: CASRQGSGYTF.

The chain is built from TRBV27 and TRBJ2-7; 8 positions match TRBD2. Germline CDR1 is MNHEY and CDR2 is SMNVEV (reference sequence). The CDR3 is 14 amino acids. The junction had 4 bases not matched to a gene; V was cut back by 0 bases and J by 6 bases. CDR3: CASSLSTGGGEQYF. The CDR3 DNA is TGTGCCAGCAGTTTATCAACGGGAGGGGGCGAGCAGTACTTC.

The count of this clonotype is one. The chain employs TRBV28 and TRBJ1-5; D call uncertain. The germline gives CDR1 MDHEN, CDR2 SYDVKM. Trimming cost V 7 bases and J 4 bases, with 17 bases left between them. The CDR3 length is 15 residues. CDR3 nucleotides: TGTGCCAGCACCCCCGACACGCCGGTAAATCAGCCCCAGCATTTT. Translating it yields CASTPDTPVNQPQHF. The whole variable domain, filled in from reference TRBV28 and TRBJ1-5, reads DVKVTQSSRYLVKRTGEKVFLECVQDMDHENMFWYRQDPGLGLRLIYFSYDVKMKEKGDIPEGYSVSREKKERFSLILESASTNQTSMYLCASTPDTPVNQPQHFGDGTRLSIL.

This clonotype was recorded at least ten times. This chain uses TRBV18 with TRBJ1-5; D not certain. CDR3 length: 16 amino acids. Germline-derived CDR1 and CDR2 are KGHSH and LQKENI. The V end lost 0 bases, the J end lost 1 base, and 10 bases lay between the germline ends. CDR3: CASSPPNSRSNQPQHF. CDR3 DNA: TGTGCCAGCTCACCACCGAACAGCAGGAGCAATCAGCCCCAGCATTTT. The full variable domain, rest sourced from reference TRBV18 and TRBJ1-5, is NAGVMQNPRHLVRRRGQEARLRCSPMKGHSHVYWYRQLPEEGLKFMVYLQKENIIDESGMPKERFSAEFPKEGPSILRIQQVVRGDSAAYFCASSPPNSRSNQPQHFGDGTRLSIL.

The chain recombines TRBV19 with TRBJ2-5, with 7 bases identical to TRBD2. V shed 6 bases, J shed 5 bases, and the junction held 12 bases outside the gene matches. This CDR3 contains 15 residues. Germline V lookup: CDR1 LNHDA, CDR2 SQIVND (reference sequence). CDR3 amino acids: CASRGLAAEGETQYF. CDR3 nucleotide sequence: TGTGCCAGTAGAGGGCTAGCGGCCGAGGGTGAGACCCAGTACTTC.

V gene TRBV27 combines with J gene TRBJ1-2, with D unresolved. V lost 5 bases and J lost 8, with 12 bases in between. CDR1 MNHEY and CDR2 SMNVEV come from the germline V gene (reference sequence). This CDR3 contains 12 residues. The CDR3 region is CASSPWGGGYTF. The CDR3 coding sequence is TGTGCCAGCAGTCCATGGGGAGGGGGCTACACCTTC.

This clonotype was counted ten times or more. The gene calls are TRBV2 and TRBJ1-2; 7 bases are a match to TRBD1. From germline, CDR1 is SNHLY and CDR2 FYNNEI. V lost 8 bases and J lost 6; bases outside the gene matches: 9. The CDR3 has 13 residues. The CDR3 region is CASRAGGADGYTF. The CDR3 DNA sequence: TGTGCCAGCCGGGCAGGGGGTGCAGATGGCTACACCTTC.

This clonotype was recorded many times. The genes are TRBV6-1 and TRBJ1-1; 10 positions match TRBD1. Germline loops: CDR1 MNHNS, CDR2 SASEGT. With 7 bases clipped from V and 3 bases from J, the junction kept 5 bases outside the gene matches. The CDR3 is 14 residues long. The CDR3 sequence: CASIGTGADTEAFF. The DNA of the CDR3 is TGTGCCAGCATTGGGACAGGGGCGGACACTGAAGCTTTCTTT.

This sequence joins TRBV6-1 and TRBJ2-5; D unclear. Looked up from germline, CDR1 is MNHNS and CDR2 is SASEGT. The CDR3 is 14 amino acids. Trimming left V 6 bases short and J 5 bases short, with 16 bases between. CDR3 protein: CASSQRVEVETQYF. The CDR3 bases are TGTGCCAGCAGCCAACGGGTAGAGGTGGAGACCCAGTACTTC.

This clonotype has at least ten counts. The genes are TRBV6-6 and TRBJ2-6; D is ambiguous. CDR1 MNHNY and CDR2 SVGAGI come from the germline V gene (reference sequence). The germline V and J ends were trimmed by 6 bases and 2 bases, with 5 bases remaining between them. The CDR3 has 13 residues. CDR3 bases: TGTGCCAGCAGGATACCTGGGGCCAACGTCCTGACTTTC. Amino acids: CASRIPGANVLTF.

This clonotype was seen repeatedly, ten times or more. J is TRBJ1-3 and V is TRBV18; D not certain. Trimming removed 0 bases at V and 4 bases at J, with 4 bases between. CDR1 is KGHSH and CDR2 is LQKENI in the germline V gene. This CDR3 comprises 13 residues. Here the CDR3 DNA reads TGTGCCAGCTCACCACCCCCCGGAAACACCATATATTTT. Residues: CASSPPPGNTIYF.

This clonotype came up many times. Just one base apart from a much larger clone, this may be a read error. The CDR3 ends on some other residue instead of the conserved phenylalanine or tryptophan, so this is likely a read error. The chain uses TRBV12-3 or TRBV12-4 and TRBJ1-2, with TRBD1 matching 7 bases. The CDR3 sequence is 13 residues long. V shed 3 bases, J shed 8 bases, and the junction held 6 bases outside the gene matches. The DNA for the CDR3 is TGTGCCAGCAGTTTGGACAGGCGGTGGGGCTACACCTCC. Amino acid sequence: CASSLDRRWGYTS.

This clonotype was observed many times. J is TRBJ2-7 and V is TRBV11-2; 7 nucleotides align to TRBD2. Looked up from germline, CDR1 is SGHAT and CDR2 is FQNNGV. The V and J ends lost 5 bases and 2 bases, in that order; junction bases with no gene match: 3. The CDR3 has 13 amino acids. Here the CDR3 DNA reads TGTGCCAGCAGCACTAGCGTAACCTACGAGCAGTACTTC. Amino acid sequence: CASSTSVTYEQYF.

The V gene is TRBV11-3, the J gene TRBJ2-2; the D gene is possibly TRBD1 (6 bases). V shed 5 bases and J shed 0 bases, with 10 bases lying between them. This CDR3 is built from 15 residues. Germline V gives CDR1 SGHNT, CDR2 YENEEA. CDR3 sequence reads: CASSTRQANTGELFF. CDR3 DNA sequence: TGTGCCAGCAGCACCCGACAGGCGAACACCGGGGAGCTGTTTTTT.

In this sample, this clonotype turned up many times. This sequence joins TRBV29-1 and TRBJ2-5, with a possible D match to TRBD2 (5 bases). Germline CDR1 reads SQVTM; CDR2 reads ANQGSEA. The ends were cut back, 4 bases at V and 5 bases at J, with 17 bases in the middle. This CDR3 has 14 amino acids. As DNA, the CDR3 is TGCAGCGTTGCCCCTCACTCCCCGGGGGAGACCCAGTACTTC. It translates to CSVAPHSPGETQYF.

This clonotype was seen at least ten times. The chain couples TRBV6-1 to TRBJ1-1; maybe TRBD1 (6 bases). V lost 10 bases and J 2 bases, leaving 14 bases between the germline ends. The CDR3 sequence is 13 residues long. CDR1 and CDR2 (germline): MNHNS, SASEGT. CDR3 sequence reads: CATNRAPNTEAFF. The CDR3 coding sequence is TGTGCCACCAACAGGGCCCCAAACACTGAAGCTTTCTTT.